This TCR beta chain was profiled in a study of blood T cell repertoires in COVID-19. Study summary: In each case, the material was cDNA or gDNA derived from T cells, B-cell-depleted T cells, or PBMCs.

Germline V gene lookup returns CDR1 MNHNS and CDR2 SASEGT. J was trimmed by 4 bases and V by 2 bases; bases with no gene match: 6. The CDR3 spans 17 residues. Residents of about two dozen US areas, aged about 18 to 95 years, made up the participants. The method was immunoSEQ multiplex PCR; TCRdb's version includes in-frame clones alone and lacks a portion of them. The data contain around 230,000 clones, approximately 86% of them seen just once; the ten biggest clones take up 3.3%. The TCR was taken from a middle-aged woman with acute COVID-19. J is TRBJ2-3 and V is TRBV6-1; 13 bases align to TRBD2. Sequenced material: PBMCs or T cells enriched from blood (not recorded which). The CDR3 reads CASSEYTSGRVADTQYF. CDR3 in DNA: TGTGCCAGCAGTGAATACACTAGCGGGAGGGTCGCAGATACGCAGTATTTT.